The rows below give T cell receptor beta chains drawn from one sample of a study of T cell repertoires in cytomegalovirus infection. In TCRdb, the reads were re-called with MiXCR into one record per CDR3 protein. The table has about 330,000 distinct CDR3 sequences, around a third seen once. Their antigens are not known. The sample was cultured PBMCs, taken from culture after CMV antigen stimulation. Source of these receptors: a human donor in good health (CMV status not recorded). Some clones in this sample may be carry-over from other donors' samples. The CDR3 runs from the conserved cysteine through the conserved F or W. D genes are given only for firm matches. Rows give clone size only sometimes, using once, few, many, or a class for an expanded clone.

NA,TRBV19,NA,TRBJ1-3,CASSIPGRPGNTIYF,TGTGCCAGTAGTATACCGGGCCGCCCTGGAAACACCATATATTTT
NA,TRBV4-1,NA,TRBJ2-7,CASSPRVFYEQYF,TGCGCCAGCAGCCCCCGGGTCTTTTACGAGCAGTACTTC
NA,TRBV12-3/TRBV12-4,once,TRBJ1-5,CASSLVQGSDQPQHF,TGTGCCAGCAGTTTGGTACAGGGTAGCGATCAGCCCCAGCATTTT
TRBD1,TRBV4-1,many,TRBJ2-7,CASSQARDSSYEQYF,TGCGCCAGCAGCCAAGCCCGGGACAGCTCCTACGAGCAGTACTTC
NA,TRBV29-1,NA,TRBJ2-3,CSVAPVTDTQYF,TGCAGCGTTGCCCCGGTCACAGATACGCAGTATTTT
NA,TRBV7-2,few,TRBJ2-3,CASSSPGPRQYF,TGTGCCAGCAGCTCCCCGGGGCCCCGTCAGTATTTT
TRBD2,TRBV20-1,once,TRBJ2-7,CSARDPRLAGDNEQYF,TGCAGTGCTAGAGATCCAAGACTAGCGGGAGACAACGAGCAGTACTTC
TRBD1,TRBV7-2,NA,TRBJ1-5,CASSLVAGTGTNQPQHF,TGTGCCAGCAGCTTAGTTGCCGGGACAGGGACCAATCAGCCCCAGCATTTT
TRBD2,TRBV30,NA,TRBJ2-1,CAWTSGGVGQFF,TGTGCCTGGACTAGCGGAGGGGTAGGGCAGTTCTTC
NA,TRBV6-2/TRBV6-3,few,TRBJ1-1,CASSYSFPDFTRRGAFF,TGTGCCAGCAGTTACTCCTTTCCGGATTTCACCCGGCGGGGAGCTTTCTTT
NA,TRBV6-8,NA,TRBJ2-3,CASSMTPRAGQYF,TGTGCCAGCAGCATGACCCCTCGGGCTGGGCAGTATTTT
NA,TRBV6-1,few,TRBJ2-2,CASSAVSELFF,TGTGCCAGCAGTGCCGTAAGTGAGCTGTTTTTT
NA,TRBV6-5,NA,TRBJ1-1,CASSYESRRNTEAFF,TGTGCCAGCAGTTACGAGAGCCGAAGGAACACTGAAGCTTTCTTT
TRBD1,TRBV7-9,NA,TRBJ2-7,CASSSTDRGDEQYF,TGTGCCAGCAGCTCGACCGACAGGGGGGACGAGCAGTACTTC
NA,TRBV7-9,NA,TRBJ1-4,CASSLITGSTNEKLFF,TGTGCCAGCAGCTTGATAACAGGGTCCACTAATGAAAAACTGTTTTTT
TRBD1,TRBV4-1,NA,TRBJ2-7,CASSQDRDSSSYEQYF,TGCGCCAGCAGCCAAGATAGGGACAGCAGCTCCTACGAGCAGTACTTC
NA,TRBV7-6,few,TRBJ2-1,CASSLGAAYNEQFF,TGTGCCAGCAGCTTAGGGGCAGCCTACAATGAGCAGTTCTTC